This TCR beta chain derives from a study of cytomegalovirus exposure and HLA in healthy donors. General study results and limits: A few of the chains that were CMV-associated were confirmed in vitro to be specific for CMV antigens.

Vbeta (60) and Jbeta (13) primers were used in the PCR. The method was immunoSEQ multiplex PCR; TCRdb's version includes in-frame clones alone and lacks a portion of them. Among 220,000 or so clones listed, roughly 80% were seen once. This clone was observed a handful of times. Its target is not known. The V gene's germline CDR1 is MNHEY and CDR2 SMNVEV (reference sequence). V was pared by 5 bases and J by 2 bases, with 19 bases of the junction left unmatched. This CDR3 comprises 19 residues. The clonotype comes from a man in his fifties or sixties in good health and CMV-seronegative. Sequencing was carried out using PBMCs. V and J are TRBV27 and TRBJ2-5; 8 bases match TRBD2. In DNA, the CDR3 is TGTGCCAGCAGTCCGTATATGGGCTCGGGACTAGGATATCAAGAGACCCAGTACTTC. Amino acid sequence: CASSPYMGSGLGYQETQYF.